This T cell receptor beta chain was sequenced during a study of T cell repertoires in cytomegalovirus infection. The overall study: Recently identified HLA-C-restricted CMV epitopes and well-studied HLA-B-restricted CMV epitopes were used by the study. It can be stated that public TCR beta signatures indicated CMV infection as well as a matching HLA type. Study observations and caveats: CMV-specific TCR beta clonotypes restricted by HLA-C were the ones dominating the ex vivo response.

This clonotype was observed many times. The antigen is unknown. With 7 bases removed from V and 0 bases from J, the gap between germline ends came to 0 bases. This CDR3 is built from 10 residues. Germline V gives CDR1 MNHNS, CDR2 SASEGT. TCRdb reprocessed the reads via MiXCR and lists one record per CDR3 protein. The data show fewer than 900,000 distinct CDR3 sequences, under 35% seen once. The sample was cultured CD8+ T cells from PBMCs, taken from culture after CMV antigen stimulation. The chain joins TRBV6-1 to TRBJ1-1; the D is unclear. This sequence originates from a human donor in good health (CMV status not recorded). Some clones in this sample may be carry-over from other donors' samples. The CDR3 loop reads CASMNTEAFF. As DNA, the CDR3 is TGTGCCAGCATGAACACTGAAGCTTTCTTT.